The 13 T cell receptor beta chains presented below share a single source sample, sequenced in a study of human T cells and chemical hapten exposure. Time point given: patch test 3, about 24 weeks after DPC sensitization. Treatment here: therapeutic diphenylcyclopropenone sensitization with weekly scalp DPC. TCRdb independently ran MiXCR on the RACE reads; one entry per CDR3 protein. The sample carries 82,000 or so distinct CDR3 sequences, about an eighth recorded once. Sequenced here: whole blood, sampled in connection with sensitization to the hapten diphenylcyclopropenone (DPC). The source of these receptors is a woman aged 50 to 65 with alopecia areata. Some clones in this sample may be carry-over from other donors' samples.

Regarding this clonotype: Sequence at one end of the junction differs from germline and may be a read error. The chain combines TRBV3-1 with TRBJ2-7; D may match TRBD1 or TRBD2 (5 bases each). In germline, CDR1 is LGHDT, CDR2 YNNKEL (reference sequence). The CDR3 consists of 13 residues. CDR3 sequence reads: CAGSPGALDEQYF. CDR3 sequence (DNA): TGTGCCGGCAGCCCCGGGGCCCTGGACGAGCAGTACTTC.

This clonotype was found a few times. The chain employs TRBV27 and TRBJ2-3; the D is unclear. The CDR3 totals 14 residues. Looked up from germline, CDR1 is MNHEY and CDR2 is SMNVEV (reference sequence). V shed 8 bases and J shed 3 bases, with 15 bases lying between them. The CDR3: CASSRGELTDTQYF. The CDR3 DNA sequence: TGTGCCAGCTCCCGCGGAGAATTAACAGATACGCAGTATTTT.

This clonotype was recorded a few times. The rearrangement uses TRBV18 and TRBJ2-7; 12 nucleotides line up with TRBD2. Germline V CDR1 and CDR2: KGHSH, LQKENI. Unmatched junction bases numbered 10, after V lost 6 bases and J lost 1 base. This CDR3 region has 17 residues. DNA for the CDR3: TGTGCCAGCTCGACAGCCACTAGCGGGAGGACTTCCTACGAGCAGTACTTC. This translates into CASSTATSGRTSYEQYF. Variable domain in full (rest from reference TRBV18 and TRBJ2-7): NAGVMQNPRHLVRRRGQEARLRCSPMKGHSHVYWYRQLPEEGLKFMVYLQKENIIDESGMPKERFSAEFPKEGPSILRIQQVVRGDSAAYFCASSTATSGRTSYEQYFGPGTRLTVT.

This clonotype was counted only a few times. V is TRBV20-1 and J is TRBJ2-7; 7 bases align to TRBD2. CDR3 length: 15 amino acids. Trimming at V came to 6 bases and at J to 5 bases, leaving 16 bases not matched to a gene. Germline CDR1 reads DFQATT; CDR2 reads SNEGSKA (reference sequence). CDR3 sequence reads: CSAPSLRGSADEQYF. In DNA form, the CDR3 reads TGCAGTGCCCCCTCCCTGCGCGGGAGTGCCGACGAGCAGTACTTC.

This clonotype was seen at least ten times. DNA of the CDR3: TGTGCCAGTAGAAGTACCCGCCGCGGCAGGGACGATCAGCCCCAGCATTTT. As protein: CASRSTRRGRDDQPQHF. This chain uses TRBV19 with TRBJ1-5; D perhaps matches TRBD1 (5 bases). This CDR3 comprises 17 residues. Germline loops: CDR1 LNHDA, CDR2 SQIVND (reference sequence). V lost 6 bases, J lost 5 bases, and 23 bases lay in between.

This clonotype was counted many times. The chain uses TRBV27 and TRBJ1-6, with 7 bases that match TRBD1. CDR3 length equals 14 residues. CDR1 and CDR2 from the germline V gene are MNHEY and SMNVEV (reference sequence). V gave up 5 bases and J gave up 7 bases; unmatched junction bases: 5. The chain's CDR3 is CASSPGQINSPLHF. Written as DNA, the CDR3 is TGTGCCAGCAGTCCGGGACAGATAAATTCACCCCTCCACTTT.

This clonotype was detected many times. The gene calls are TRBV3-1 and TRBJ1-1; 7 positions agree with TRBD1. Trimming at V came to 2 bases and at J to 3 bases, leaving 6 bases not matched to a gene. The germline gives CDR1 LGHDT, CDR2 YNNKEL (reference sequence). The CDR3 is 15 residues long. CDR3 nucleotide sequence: TGTGCCAGCAGCCAAAAACAGGGGCCGGACACTGAAGCTTTCTTT. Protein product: CASSQKQGPDTEAFF.

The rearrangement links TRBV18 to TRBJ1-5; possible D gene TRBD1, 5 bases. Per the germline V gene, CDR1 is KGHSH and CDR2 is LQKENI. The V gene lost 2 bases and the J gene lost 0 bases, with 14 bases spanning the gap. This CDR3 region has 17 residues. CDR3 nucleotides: TGTGCCAGCTCACCAGGCGACAGTTACTATAGCAATCAGCCCCAGCATTTT. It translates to CASSPGDSYYSNQPQHF. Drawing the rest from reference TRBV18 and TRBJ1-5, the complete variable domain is NAGVMQNPRHLVRRRGQEARLRCSPMKGHSHVYWYRQLPEEGLKFMVYLQKENIIDESGMPKERFSAEFPKEGPSILRIQQVVRGDSAAYFCASSPGDSYYSNQPQHFGDGTRLSIL.

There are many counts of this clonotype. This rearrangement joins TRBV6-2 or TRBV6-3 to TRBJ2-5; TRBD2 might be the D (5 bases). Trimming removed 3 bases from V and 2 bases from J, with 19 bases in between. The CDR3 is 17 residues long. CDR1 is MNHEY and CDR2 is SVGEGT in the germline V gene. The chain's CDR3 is CASSYALSGGPQETQYF. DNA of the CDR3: TGTGCCAGCAGTTATGCCCTGTCTGGCGGGCCACAAGAGACCCAGTACTTC.

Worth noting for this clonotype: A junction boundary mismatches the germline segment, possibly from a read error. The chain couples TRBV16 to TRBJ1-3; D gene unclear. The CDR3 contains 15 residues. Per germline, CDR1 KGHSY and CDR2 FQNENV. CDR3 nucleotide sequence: TGTGCCAGCAGCCCTCGGAGCTATTCGGGAAACGCCATATATTTT. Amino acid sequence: CASSPRSYSGNAIYF.

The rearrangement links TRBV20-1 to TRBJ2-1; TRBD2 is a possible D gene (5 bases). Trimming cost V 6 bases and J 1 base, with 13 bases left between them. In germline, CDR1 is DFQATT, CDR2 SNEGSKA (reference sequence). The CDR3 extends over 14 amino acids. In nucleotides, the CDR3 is TGCAGTGCCAGGTGGTGGAGGTCCTACAATGAGCAGTTCTTC. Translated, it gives CSARWWRSYNEQFF.

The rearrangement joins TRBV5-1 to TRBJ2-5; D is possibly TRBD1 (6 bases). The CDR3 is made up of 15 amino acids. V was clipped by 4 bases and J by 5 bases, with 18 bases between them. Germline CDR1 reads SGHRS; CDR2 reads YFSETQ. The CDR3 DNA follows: TGCGCCAGCAGCGAATCCAACAACAGGGTTGAGACCCAGTACTTC. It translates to CASSESNNRVETQYF. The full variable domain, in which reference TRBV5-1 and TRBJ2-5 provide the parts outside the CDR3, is KAGVTQTPRYLIKTRGQQVTLSCSPISGHRSVSWYQQTPGQGLQFLFEYFSETQRNKGNFPGRFSGRQFSNSRSEMNVSTLELGDSALYLCASSESNNRVETQYFGPGTRLLVL.

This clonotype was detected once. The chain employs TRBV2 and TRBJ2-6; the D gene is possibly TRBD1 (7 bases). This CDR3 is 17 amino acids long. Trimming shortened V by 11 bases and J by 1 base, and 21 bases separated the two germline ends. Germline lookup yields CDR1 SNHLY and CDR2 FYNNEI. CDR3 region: CAGKLATGRSGANVLTF. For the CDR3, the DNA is TGTGCCGGGAAACTGGCGACAGGGAGGTCTGGGGCCAACGTCCTGACTTTC.